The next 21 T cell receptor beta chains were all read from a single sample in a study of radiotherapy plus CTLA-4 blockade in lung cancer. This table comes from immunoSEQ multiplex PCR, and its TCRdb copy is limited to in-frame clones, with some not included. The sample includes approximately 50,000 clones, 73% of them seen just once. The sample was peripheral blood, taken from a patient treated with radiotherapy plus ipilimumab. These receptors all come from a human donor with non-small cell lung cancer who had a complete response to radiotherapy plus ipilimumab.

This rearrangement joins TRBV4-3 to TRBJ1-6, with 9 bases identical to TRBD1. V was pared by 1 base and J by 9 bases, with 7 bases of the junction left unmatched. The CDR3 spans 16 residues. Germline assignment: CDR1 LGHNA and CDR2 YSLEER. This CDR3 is CASSQVGQGRGSPLHF. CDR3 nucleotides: TGCGCCAGCAGCCAAGTAGGACAGGGGAGGGGTTCACCCCTCCACTTT.

CDR3 sequence (DNA): TGTGCCAGCACGGCAGGGGCCATCACCGGGGAGCTGTTTTTT. It specifies CASTAGAITGELFF. The V and J genes are TRBV2 and TRBJ2-2; TRBD1 might be the D (6 bases). CDR3 length equals 14 residues. The germline CDR1 and CDR2 sequences are SNHLY and FYNNEI. V lost 7 bases to trimming and J lost 4 bases, with 13 bases between them.

This CDR3 reads CASSFATERVGEQYF. CDR3 DNA sequence: TGCGCCAGCAGCTTTGCTACGGAACGGGTGGGCGAGCAGTACTTC. The gene calls are TRBV5-1 and TRBJ2-7; D remains ambiguous. Germline CDR1 SGHRS, CDR2 YFSETQ. There are 15 residues in the CDR3. Trimming took off 2 bases at V and 6 bases at J, with 18 bases between the two ends. Variable domain in full (rest from reference TRBV5-1 and TRBJ2-7): KAGVTQTPRYLIKTRGQQVTLSCSPISGHRSVSWYQQTPGQGLQFLFEYFSETQRNKGNFPGRFSGRQFSNSRSEMNVSTLELGDSALYLCASSFATERVGEQYFGPGTRLTVT.

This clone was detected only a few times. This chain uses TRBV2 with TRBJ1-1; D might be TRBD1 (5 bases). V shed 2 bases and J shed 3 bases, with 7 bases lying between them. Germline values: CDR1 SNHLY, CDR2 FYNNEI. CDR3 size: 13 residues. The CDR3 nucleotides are TGTGCCAGCAGTGAACAGGGCGACACTGAAGCTTTCTTT. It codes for CASSEQGDTEAFF.

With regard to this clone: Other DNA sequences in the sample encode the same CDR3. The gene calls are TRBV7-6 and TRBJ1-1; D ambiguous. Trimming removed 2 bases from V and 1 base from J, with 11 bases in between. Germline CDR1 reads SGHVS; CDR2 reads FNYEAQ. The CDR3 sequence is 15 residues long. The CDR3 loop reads CASSLRAGGNTEAFF. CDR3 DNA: TGTGCCAGCAGCTTAAGGGCAGGAGGGAACACTGAAGCTTTCTTT.

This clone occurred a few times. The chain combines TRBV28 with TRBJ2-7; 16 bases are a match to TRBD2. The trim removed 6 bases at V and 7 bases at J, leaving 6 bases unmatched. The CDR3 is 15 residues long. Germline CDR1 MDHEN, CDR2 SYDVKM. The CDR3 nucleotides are TGTGCCAGCAGGAATGGGGGACTAGCGGGAGGGGAGCAGTACTTC. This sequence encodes CASRNGGLAGGEQYF.

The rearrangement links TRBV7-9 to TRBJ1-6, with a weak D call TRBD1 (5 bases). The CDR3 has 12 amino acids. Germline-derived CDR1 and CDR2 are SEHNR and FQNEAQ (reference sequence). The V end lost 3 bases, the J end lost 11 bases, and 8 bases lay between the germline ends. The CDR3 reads CASSLLGAPLHF. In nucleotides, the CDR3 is TGTGCCAGCAGCTTGTTAGGGGCACCCCTCCACTTT.

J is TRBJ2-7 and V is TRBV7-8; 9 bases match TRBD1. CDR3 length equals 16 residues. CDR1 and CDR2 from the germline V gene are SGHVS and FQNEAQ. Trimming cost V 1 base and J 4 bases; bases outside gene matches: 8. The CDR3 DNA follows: TGTGCCAGCAGCTTAGGGTGGAAAGGACAGGGGTACGAGCAGTACTTC. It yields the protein CASSLGWKGQGYEQYF.

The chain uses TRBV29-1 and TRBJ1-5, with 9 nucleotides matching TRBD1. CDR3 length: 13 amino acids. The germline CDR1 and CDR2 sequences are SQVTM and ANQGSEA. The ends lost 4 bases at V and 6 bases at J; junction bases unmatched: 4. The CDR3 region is CSVVGQGGQPQHF. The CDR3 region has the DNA TGCAGCGTTGTGGGACAGGGAGGTCAGCCCCAGCATTTT.

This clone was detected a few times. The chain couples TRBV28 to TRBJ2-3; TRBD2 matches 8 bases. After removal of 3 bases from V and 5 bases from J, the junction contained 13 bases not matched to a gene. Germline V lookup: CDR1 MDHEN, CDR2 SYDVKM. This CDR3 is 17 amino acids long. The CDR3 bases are TGTGCCAGCAGTTTCCCCCCCGTCGGGGGGGCAAGAGATACGCAGTATTTT. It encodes CASSFPPVGGARDTQYF.

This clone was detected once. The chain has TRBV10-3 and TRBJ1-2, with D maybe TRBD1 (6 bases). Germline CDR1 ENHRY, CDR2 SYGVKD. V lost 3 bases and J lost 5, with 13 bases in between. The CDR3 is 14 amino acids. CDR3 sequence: CAISDPDRRYGYTF. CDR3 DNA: TGTGCCATCAGTGACCCCGACAGGAGATATGGCTACACCTTC.

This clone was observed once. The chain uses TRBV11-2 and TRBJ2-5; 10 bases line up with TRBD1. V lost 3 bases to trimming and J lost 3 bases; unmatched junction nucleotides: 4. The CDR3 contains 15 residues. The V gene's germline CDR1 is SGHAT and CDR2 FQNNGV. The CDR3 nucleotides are TGTGCCAGCAGCTTCAGGGACAGGGGTAAAGAGACCCAGTACTTC. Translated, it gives CASSFRDRGKETQYF.

The CDR3 loop is CASSQDLGQNSPLHF. In DNA, the CDR3 is TGCGCCAGCAGCCAAGATCTCGGTCAAAACTCACCCCTCCACTTT. This chain links TRBV4-1 with TRBJ1-6; no clear D. Trimming pared 0 bases from V and 10 bases from J, leaving 13 bases between. Germline V CDR1 and CDR2: MGHRA, YSYEKL. The CDR3 runs to 15 residues.

This CDR3 is CATSLLQGEGQPQHF. In DNA, the CDR3 is TGTGCCACCTCCTTATTACAGGGGGAAGGTCAGCCCCAGCATTTT. The V and J genes are TRBV6-1 and TRBJ1-5, with 8 bases matching TRBD1. Germline CDR1 reads MNHNS; CDR2 reads SASEGT. Trimming cost V 10 bases and J 6 bases; bases outside gene matches: 14. CDR3 length: 15 amino acids.

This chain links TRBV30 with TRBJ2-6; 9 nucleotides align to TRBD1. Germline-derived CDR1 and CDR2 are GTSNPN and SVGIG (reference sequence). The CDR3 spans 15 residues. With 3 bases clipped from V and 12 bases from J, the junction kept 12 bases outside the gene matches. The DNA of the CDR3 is TGTGCCTGGAGCGCACAATTGACAGGGGGGACCGTCCTGACTTTC. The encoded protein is CAWSAQLTGGTVLTF.

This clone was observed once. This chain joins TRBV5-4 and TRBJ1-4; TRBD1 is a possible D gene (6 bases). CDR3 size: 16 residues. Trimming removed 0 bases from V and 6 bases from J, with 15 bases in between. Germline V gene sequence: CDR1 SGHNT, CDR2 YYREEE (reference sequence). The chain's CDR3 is CASSLGTGNLYEKLFF. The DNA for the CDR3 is TGTGCCAGCAGCTTGGGTACAGGGAACCTGTATGAAAAACTGTTTTTT.

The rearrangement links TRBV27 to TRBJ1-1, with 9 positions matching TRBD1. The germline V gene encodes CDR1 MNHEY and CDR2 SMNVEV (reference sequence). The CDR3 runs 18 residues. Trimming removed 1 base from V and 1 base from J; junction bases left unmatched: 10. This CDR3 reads CASSLWGTGLVGNTEAFF. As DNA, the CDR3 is TGTGCCAGCAGTTTATGGGGGACAGGGCTTGTCGGGAACACTGAAGCTTTCTTT.

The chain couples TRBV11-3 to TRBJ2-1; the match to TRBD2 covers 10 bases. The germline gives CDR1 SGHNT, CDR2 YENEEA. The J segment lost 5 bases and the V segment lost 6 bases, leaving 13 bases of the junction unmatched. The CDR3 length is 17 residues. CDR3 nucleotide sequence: TGTGCCAGCAGTAATCGCCCTCTAGCGGGAGTAGACAATGAGCAGTTCTTC. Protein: CASSNRPLAGVDNEQFF.

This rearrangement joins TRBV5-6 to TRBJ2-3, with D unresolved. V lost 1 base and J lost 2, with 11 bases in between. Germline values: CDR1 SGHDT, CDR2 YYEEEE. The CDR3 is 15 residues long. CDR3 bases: TGTGCCAGCAGCTTGCTACTTATTACCACAGATACGCAGTATTTT. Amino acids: CASSLLLITTDTQYF.

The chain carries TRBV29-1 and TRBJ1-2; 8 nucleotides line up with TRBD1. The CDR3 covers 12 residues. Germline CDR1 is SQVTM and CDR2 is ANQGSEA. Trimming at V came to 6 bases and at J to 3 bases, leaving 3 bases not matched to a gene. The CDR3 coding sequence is TGCAGCGTCTGGACAGGGTACTATGGCTACACCTTC. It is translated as CSVWTGYYGYTF.

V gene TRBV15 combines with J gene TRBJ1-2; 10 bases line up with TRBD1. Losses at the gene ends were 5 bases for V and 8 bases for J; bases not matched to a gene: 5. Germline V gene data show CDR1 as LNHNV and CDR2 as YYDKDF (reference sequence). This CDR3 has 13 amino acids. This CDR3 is CATSADRGMGYTF. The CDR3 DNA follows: TGTGCCACCAGCGCGGACAGGGGGATGGGCTACACCTTC.